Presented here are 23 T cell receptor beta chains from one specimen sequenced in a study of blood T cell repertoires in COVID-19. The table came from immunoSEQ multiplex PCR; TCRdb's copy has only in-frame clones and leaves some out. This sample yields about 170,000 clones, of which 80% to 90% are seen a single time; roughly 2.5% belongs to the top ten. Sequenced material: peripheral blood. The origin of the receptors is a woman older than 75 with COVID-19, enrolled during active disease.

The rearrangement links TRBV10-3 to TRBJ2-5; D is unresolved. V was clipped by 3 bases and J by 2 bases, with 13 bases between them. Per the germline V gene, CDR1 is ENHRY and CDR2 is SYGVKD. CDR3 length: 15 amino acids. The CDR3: CAISDQLQVQETQYF. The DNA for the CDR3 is TGTGCCATCAGTGACCAATTACAAGTTCAAGAGACCCAGTACTTC.

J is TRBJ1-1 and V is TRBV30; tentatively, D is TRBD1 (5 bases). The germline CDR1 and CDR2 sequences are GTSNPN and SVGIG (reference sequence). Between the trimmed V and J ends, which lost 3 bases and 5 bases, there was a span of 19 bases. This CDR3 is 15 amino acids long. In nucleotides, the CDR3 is TGTGCCTGGAGCGTGTTAGGACAATGGAATACTGAAGCTTTCTTT. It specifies CAWSVLGQWNTEAFF.

CDR3 in amino acids: CASSYGLWEGENEQFF. The CDR3 DNA follows: TGTGCCAGCAGTTACGGTCTTTGGGAGGGGGAGAATGAGCAGTTCTTC. V and J are TRBV6-6 and TRBJ2-1; tentative D call: TRBD2 (7 bases). CDR1 and CDR2 from the germline V gene are MNHNY and SVGAGI (reference sequence). V lost 2 bases, J lost 7 bases, and 18 bases lay in between. The CDR3 loop spans 16 amino acids.

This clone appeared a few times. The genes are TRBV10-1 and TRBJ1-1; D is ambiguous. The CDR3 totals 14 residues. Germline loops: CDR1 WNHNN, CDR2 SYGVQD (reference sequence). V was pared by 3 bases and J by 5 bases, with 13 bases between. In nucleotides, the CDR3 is TGCGCCAGCAGTGAAGTAGCCTCGGGAACTGAAGCTTTCTTT. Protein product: CASSEVASGTEAFF.

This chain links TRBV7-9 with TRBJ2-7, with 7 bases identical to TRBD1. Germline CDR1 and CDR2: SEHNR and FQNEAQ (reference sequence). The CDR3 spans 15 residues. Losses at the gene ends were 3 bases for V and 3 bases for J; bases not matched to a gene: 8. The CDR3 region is CASSFYDRVGYEQYF. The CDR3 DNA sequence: TGTGCCAGCAGCTTCTACGACAGGGTGGGCTACGAGCAGTACTTC.

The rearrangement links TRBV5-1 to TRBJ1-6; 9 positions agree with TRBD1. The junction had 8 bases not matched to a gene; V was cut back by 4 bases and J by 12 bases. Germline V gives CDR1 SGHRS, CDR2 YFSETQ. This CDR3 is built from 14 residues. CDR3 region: CASSVGQGGLPLHF. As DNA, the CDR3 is TGCGCCAGCAGCGTGGGACAGGGTGGTTTACCCCTCCACTTT. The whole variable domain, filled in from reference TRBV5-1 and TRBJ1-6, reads KAGVTQTPRYLIKTRGQQVTLSCSPISGHRSVSWYQQTPGQGLQFLFEYFSETQRNKGNFPGRFSGRQFSNSRSEMNVSTLELGDSALYLCASSVGQGGLPLHFGNGTRLTVT.

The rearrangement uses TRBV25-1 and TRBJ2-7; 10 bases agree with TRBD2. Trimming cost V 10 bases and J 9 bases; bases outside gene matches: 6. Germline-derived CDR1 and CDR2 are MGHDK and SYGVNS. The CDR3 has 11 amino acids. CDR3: CATLAGGAQYF. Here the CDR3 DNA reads TGTGCCACCTTAGCGGGAGGAGCGCAGTACTTC.

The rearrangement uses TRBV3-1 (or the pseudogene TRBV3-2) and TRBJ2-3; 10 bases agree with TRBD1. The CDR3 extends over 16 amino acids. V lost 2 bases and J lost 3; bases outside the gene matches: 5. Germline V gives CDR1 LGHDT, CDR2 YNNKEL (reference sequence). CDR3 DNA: TGTGCCAGCAGCCAATCGTGGACAGGGGGGACAGATACGCAGTATTTT. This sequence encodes CASSQSWTGGTDTQYF.

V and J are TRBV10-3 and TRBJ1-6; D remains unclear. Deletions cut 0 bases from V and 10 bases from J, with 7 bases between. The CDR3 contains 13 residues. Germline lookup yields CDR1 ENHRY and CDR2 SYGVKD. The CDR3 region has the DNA TGTGCCATCAGTGAGTCGCAGGAATCACCCCTCCACTTT. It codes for CAISESQESPLHF.

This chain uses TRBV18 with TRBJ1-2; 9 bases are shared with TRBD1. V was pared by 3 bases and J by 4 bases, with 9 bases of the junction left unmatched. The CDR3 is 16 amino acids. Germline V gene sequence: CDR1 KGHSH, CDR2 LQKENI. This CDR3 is CASSPPGTGIIYGYTF. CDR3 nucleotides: TGTGCCAGCTCACCTCCCGGGACAGGGATTATCTATGGCTACACCTTC.

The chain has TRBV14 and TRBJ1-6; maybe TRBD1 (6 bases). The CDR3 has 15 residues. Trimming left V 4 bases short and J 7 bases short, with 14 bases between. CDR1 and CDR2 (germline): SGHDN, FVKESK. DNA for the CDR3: TGTGCCAGCAGCCCTAGGGGGGGGCCCAATTCACCCCTCCACTTT. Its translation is CASSPRGGPNSPLHF. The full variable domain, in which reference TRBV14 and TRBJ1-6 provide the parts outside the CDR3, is EAGVTQFPSHSVIEKGQTVTLRCDPISGHDNLYWYRRVMGKEIKFLLHFVKESKQDESGMPNNRFLAERTGGTYSTLKVQPAELEDSGVYFCASSPRGGPNSPLHFGNGTRLTVT.

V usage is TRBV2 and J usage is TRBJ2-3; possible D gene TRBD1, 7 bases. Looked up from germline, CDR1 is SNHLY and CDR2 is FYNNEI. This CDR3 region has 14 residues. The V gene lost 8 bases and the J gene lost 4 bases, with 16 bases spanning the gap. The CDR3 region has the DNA TGTGCCAGCGAGCAGGGGGGTGGAGCAGATACGCAGTATTTT. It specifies CASEQGGGADTQYF.

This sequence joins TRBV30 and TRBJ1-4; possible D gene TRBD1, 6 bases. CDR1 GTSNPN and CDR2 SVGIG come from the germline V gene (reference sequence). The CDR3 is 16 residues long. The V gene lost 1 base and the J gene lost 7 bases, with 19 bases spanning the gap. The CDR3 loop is CAWSDLQGWHGEKLFF. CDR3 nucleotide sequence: TGTGCCTGGAGTGACCTACAGGGATGGCATGGTGAAAAACTGTTTTTT.

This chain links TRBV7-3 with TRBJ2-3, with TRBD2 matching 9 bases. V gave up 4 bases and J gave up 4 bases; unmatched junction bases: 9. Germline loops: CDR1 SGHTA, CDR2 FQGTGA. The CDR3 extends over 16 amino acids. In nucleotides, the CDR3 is TGTGCCAGCAGCTCCTCCCCGGGACTAGCAGCAGATACGCAGTATTTT. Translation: CASSSSPGLAADTQYF.

The DNA for the CDR3 is TGTGCCAGCAGCGAAAGGGAGTCGGGGTTAAATGAAAAACTGTTTTTT. This codes for CASSERESGLNEKLFF. The V gene is TRBV7-9, the J gene TRBJ1-4; D call uncertain. Germline CDR1 SEHNR, CDR2 FQNEAQ (reference sequence). The V gene lost 5 bases and the J gene lost 5 bases, with 18 bases spanning the gap. This CDR3 has 16 amino acids.

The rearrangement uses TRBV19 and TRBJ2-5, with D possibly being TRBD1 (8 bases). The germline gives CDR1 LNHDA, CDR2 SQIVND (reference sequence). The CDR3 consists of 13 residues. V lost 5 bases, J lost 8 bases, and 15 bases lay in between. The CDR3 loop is CASSEQGGGTQYF. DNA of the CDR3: TGTGCCAGTAGTGAACAGGGGGGGGGTACCCAGTACTTC.

The CDR3 nucleotides are TGTGCCAGCAGTACCAGGCGGGGGGGCTACGAGCAGTACTTC. Protein sequence: CASSTRRGGYEQYF. V gene TRBV6-5 combines with J gene TRBJ2-7; 9 bases map to TRBD2. V lost 5 bases and J lost 3; bases outside the gene matches: 5. The germline V gene encodes CDR1 MNHEY and CDR2 SVGAGI. The CDR3 covers 14 residues.

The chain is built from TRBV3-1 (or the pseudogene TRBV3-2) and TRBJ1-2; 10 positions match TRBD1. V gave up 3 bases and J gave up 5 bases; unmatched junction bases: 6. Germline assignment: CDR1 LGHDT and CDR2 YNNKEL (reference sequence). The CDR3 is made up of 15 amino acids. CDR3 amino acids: CASSQVTGGGYGYTF. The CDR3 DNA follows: TGTGCCAGCAGCCAGGTGACAGGGGGCGGATATGGCTACACCTTC.

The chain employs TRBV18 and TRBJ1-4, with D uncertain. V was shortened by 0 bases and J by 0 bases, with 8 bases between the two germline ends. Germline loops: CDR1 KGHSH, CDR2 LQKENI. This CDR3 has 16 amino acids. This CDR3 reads CASSPPGGATNEKLFF. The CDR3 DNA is TGTGCCAGCTCACCACCTGGAGGTGCAACTAATGAAAAACTGTTTTTT.

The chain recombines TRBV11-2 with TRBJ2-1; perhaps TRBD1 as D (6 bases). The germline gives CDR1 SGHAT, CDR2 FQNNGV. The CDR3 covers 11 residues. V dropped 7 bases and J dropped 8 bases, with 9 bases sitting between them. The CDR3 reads CASTRGYEQFF. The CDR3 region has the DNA TGTGCCAGCACCAGGGGTTATGAGCAGTTCTTC.

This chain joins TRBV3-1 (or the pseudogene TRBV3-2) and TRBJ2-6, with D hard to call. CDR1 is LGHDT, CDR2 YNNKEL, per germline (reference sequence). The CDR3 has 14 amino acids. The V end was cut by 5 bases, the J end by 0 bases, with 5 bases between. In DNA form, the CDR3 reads TGTGCCAGCAGCAGTAGCTCTGGGGCCAACGTCCTGACTTTC. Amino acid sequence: CASSSSSGANVLTF.

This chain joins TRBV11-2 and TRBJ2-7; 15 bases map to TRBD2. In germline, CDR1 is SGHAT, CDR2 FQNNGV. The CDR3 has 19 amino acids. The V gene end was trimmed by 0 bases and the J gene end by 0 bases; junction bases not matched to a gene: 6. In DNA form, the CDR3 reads TGTGCCAGCAGCTTAGAATCCGGACTAGCGGGAGGGCCCTCCTACGAGCAGTACTTC. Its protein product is CASSLESGLAGGPSYEQYF.

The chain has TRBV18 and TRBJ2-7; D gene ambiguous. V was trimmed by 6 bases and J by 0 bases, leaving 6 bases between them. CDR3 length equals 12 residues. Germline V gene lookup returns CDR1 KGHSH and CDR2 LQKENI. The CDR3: CASSSSSYEQYF. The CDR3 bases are TGTGCCAGCTCCTCGAGCTCCTACGAGCAGTACTTC.